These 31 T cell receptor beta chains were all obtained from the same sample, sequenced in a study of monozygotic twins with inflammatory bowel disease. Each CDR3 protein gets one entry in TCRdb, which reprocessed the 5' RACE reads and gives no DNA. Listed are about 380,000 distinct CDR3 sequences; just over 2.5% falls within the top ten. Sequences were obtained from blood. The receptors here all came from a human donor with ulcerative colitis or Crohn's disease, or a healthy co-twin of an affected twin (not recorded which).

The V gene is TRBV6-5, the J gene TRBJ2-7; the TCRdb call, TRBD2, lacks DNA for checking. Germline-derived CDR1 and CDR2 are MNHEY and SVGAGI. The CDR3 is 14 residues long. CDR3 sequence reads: CASSYSVSGYEQYF.

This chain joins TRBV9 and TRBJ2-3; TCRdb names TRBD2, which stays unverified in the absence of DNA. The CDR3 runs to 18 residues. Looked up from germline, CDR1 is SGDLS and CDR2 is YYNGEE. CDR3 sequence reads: CASSRTDRLAGSTDTQYF.

The CDR3 reads CSATPGQGGYTIYF. V gene TRBV20-1 combines with J gene TRBJ1-3; TCRdb proposes TRBD1, but this gene call is untestable without DNA. The V gene's germline CDR1 is DFQATT and CDR2 SNEGSKA (reference sequence). The CDR3 is made up of 14 amino acids.

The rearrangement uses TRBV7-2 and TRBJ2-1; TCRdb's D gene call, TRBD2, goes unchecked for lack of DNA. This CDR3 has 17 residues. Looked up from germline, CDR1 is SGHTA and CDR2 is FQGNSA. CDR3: CASSSKVRSATSLEQFF.

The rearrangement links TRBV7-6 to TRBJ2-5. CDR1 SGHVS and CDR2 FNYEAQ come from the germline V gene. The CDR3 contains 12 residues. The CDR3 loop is CASSLARQTQYF.

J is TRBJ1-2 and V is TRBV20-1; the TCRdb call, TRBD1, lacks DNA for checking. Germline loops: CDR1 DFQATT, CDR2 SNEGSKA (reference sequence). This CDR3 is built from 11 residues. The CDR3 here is CSADPLVGVTF.

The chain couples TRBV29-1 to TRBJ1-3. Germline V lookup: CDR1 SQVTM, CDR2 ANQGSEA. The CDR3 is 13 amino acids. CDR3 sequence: CSVEVSLGNTIYF.

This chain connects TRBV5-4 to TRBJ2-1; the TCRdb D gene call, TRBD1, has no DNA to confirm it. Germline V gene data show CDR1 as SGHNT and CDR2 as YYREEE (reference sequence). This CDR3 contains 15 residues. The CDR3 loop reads CASSSMGSDRDEQFF.

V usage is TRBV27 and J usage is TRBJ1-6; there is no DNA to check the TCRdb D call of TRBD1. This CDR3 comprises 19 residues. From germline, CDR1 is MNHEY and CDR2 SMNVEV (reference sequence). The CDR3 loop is CASSFTVRGTGPYNSPLHF.

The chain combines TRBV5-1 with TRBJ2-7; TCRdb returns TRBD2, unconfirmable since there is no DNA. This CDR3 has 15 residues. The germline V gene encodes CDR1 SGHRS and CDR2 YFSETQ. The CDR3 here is CASSRGEDSSYEQYF.

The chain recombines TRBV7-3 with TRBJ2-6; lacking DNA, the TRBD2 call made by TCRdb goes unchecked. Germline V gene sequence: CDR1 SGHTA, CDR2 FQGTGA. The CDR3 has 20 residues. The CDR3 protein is CASSLGLAGETSSGANVLTF.

The CDR3: CASLNPGGREAFF. V gene TRBV6-5 combines with J gene TRBJ1-1. CDR3 length: 13 amino acids. Germline loops: CDR1 MNHEY, CDR2 SVGAGI.

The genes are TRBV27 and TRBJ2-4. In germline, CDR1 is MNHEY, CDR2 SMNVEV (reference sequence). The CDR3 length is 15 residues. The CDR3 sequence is CASSDQGKAKNIQYF.

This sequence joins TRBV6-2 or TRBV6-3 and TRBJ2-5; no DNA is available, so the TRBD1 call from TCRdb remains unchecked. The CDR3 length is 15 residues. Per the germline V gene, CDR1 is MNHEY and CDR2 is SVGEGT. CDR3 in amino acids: CASSSHGGSSETQYF.

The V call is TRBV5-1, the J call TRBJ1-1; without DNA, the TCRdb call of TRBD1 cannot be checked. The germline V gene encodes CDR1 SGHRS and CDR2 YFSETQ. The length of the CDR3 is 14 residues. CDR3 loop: CASSRQGENTEAFF.

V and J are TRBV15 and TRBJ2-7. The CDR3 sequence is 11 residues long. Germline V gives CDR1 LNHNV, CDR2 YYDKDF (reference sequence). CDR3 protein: CATQPTYEQYF.

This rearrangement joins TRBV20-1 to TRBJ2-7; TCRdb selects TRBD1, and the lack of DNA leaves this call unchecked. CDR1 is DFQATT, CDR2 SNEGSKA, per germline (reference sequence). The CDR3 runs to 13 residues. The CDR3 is CSAQWGRDYEQYF.

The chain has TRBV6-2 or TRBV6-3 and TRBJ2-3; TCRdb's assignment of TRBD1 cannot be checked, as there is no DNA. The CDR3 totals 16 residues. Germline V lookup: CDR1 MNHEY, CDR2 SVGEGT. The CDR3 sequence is CASSYHGPGAADTQYF.

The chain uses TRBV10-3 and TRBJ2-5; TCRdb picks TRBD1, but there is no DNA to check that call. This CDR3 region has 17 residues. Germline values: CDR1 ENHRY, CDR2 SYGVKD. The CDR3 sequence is CAISTVMSLGGSETQYF.

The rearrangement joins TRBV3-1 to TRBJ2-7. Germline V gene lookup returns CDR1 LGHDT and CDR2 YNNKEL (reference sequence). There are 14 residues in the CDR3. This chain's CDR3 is CASSQILDSGEQYF.

Here the CDR3 reads CASSQEGSGTGELFF. This rearrangement joins TRBV4-1 to TRBJ2-2; TCRdb picks TRBD1, but there is no DNA to check that call. Germline loops: CDR1 MGHRA, CDR2 YSYEKL. This CDR3 region has 15 residues.

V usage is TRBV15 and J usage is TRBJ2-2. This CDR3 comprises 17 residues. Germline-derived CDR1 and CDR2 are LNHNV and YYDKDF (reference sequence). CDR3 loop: CATSRASWQGDTGELFF.

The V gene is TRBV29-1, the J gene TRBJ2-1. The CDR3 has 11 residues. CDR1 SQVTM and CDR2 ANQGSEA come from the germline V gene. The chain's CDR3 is CSVGRYNEQFF.

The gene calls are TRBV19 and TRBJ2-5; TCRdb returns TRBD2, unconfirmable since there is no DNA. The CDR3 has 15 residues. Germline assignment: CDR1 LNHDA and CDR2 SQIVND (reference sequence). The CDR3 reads CASSAQGLASETQYF.

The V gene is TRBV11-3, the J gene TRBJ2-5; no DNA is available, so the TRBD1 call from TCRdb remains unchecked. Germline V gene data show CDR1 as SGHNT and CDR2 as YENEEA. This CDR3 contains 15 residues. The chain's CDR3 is CASSLDRGISGPQYF.

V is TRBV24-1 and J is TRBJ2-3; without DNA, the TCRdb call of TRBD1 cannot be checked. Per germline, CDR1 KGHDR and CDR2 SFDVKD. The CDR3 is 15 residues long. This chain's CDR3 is CATSDPGSGTDTQYF.

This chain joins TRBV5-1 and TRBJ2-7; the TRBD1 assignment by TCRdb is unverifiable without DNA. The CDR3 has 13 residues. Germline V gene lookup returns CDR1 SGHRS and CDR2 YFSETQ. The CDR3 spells CASSLQDTYEQYF.

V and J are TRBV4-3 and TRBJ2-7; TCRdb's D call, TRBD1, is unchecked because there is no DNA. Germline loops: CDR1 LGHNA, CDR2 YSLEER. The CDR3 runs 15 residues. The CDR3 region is CASSQGWRGPYEQYF.

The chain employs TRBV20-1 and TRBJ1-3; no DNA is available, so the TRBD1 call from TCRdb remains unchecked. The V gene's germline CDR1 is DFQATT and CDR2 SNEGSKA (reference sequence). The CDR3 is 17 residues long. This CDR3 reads CSAREAGGDWTGNTIYF.

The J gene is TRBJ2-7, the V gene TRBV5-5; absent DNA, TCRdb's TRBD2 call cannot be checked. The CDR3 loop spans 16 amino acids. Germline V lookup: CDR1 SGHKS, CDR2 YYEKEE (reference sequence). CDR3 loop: CASSYREVLGTAGGDF.

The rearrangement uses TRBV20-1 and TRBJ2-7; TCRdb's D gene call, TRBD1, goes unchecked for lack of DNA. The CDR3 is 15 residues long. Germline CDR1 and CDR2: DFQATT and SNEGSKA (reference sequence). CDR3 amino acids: CSARDPTDRNPEQYF.